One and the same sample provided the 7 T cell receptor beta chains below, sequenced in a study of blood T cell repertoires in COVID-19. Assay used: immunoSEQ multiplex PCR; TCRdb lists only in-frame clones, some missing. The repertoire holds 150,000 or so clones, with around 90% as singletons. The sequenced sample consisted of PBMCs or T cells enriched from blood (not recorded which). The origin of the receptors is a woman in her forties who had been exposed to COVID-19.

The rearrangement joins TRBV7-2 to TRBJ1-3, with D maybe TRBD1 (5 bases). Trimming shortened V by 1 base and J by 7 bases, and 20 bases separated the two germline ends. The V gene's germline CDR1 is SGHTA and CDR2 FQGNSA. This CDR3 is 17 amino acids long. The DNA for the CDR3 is TGTGCCAGCAGCTTAGGAGCGGCGGGGCAAGGGAGGAACACCATATATTTT. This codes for CASSLGAAGQGRNTIYF. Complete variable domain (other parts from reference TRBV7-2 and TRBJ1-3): GAGVSQSPSNKVTEKGKDVELRCDPISGHTALYWYRQSLGQGLEFLIYFQGNSAPDKSGLPSDRFSAERTGGSVSTLTIQRTQQEDSAVYLCASSLGAAGQGRNTIYFGEGSWLTVV.

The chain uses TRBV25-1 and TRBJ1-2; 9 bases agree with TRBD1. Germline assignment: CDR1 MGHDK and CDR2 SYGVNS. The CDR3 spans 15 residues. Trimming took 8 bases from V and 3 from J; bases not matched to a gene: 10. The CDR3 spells CASQTGGAAYYGYTF. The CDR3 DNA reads TGTGCCAGCCAAACAGGGGGCGCGGCGTACTATGGCTACACCTTC.

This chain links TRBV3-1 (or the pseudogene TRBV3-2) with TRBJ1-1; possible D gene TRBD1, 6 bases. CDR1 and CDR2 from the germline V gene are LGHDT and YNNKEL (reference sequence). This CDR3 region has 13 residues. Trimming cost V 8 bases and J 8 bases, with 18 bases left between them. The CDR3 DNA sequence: TGTGCCAGCCGCTACAGGGATAGGGGCGAAGCTTTCTTT. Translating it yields CASRYRDRGEAFF.

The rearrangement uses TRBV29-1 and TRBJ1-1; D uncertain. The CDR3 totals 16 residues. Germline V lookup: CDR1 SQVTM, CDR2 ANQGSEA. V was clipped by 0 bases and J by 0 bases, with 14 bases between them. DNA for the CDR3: TGCAGCGTTGAAGATCTTTACGGGAGTTTGAACACTGAAGCTTTCTTT. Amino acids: CSVEDLYGSLNTEAFF.

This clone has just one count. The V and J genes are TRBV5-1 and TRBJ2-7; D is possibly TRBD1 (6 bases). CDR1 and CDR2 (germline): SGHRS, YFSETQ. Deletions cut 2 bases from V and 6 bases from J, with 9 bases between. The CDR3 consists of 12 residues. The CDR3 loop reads CASSLTGPEQYF. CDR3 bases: TGCGCCAGCAGCTTAACAGGGCCCGAGCAGTACTTC. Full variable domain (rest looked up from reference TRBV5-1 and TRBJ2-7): KAGVTQTPRYLIKTRGQQVTLSCSPISGHRSVSWYQQTPGQGLQFLFEYFSETQRNKGNFPGRFSGRQFSNSRSEMNVSTLELGDSALYLCASSLTGPEQYFGPGTRLTVT.

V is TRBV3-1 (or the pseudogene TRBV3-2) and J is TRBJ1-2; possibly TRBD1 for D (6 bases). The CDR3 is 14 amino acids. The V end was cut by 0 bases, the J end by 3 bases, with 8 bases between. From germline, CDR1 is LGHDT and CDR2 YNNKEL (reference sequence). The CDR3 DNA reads TGTGCCAGCAGCCAAGAAACAGGGTACTATGGCTACACCTTC. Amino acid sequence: CASSQETGYYGYTF.

The CDR3 loop reads CASSDYRRGLPEKLFF. Written as DNA, the CDR3 is TGTGCCAGCAGTGATTATCGTCGGGGTCTGCCTGAAAAACTGTTTTTT. The chain has TRBV25-1 and TRBJ1-4; D not certain. Germline V gene data show CDR1 as MGHDK and CDR2 as SYGVNS. Trimming took 3 bases from V and 7 from J, leaving 18 bases between them. The CDR3 runs to 16 residues. The variable domain in full, with the rest retrieved from reference TRBV25-1 and TRBJ1-4, is EADIYQTPRYLVIGTGKKITLECSQTMGHDKMYWYQQDPGMELHLIHYSYGVNSTEKGDLSSESTVSRIRTEHFPLTLESARPSHTSQYLCASSDYRRGLPEKLFFGSGTQLSVL.